This T cell receptor (beta chain) was profiled in a study of Ad26.COV2.S vaccination and SARS-CoV-2 variants. Study-level information: Donor participated within the Ad26.COV2.S arm of the COV1001 trial.

Whole-study findings and limits: Vaccine recipients surpassed placebo recipients in spike-specific TCR breadth.

The CDR3 contains 15 residues. V was trimmed by 4 bases and J by 1 base, leaving 14 bases between them. CDR1 is LNHDA and CDR2 is SQIVND in the germline V gene (reference sequence). Treatment: 15 to 20 received Ad26.COV2.S at low or high dose, single or two shots; about 5 received placebo; per-sample allocation not given. The study sampled participants on day 63 after the first vaccine or placebo injection. A word on this clone: No antigen is known for it.

Using immunoSEQ multiplex PCR, the repertoire was profiled, and TCRdb retains in-frame clones only, with some absent. The sample yields 380,000 or so clones, roughly 90% seen once. The V gene is TRBV19, the J gene TRBJ2-7, with TRBD1 as a possible D gene (6 bases). Material: peripheral blood, obtained in a trial of Ad26.COV2.S vaccine versus placebo. The receptor was isolated from a person aged 18-60 years who received the Ad26.COV2.S COVID-19 vaccine or a placebo. The CDR3 region is CASSSLRTESYEQYF. The CDR3 region has the DNA TGTGCCAGTAGTAGCCTCCGGACAGAATCCTACGAGCAGTACTTC.